This T cell receptor (beta chain) is drawn from a study of technical replicates of blood from a few donors. After removal of 7 bases from V and 3 bases from J, the junction contained 7 bases not matched to a gene. CDR1 SEHNR and CDR2 FQNEAQ come from the germline V gene (reference sequence). CDR3 size: 15 residues. Measured with immunoSEQ multiplex PCR; TCRdb has only the in-frame clones, and not every one. The sample consists of around 97,000 clones, 90% to 97% of them appearing once. J is TRBJ2-2 and V is TRBV7-9, with 8 bases aligning to TRBD2. The sample consisted of T cells isolated from PBMCs. The TCR sequence derives from a human donor in good health. CDR3 in amino acids: CASTPRGAHTGELFF. In DNA form, the CDR3 reads TGTGCCAGCACCCCGCGGGGGGCCCACACCGGGGAGCTGTTTTTT.